This T cell receptor (beta chain) came from a study of identifying expanded T cells in peripheral blood. Study results and caveats: Roughly two-week clone count variance significantly increased as total template count grew. Over approximately two and four weeks, about 17 and 20 clones changed, versus roughly 1.2 between replicates.

Libraries were prepared by immunoSEQ multiplex PCR; TCRdb keeps only in-frame clonotypes and omits some of them. The repertoire holds around 100,000 clones, over 80% seen once, with roughly 6% in the top ten. The V and J ends lost 2 bases and 7 bases, in that order; junction bases with no gene match: 8. The V gene's germline CDR1 is MNHEY and CDR2 SVGAGI. The length of the CDR3 is 15 residues. Healthy donors had no documented immune events, such as infections, while sampled. Details on this clone: What it binds is unknown.

Sequenced input: blood. The sequence derives from a person between 18 and 69 years old in good health. V gene TRBV6-5 combines with J gene TRBJ2-1, with 7 bases matching TRBD2. This CDR3 is CASSYVGGGENEQFF. In DNA form, the CDR3 reads TGTGCCAGCAGTTACGTGGGTGGGGGGGAAAATGAGCAGTTCTTC.